This paragraph covers one TCR beta chain sequence. It lacks a known antigen. The record has no base qualities; no much larger clone is one base away. This specimen belongs to a study of blood T cell repertoires in COVID-19 (dated by TCRdb to 2018 to 2021). About the investigation overall: The collaborator samples originated in the United States, Italy and Spain and spanned the acute and convalescent phases of COVID-19. The samples were drawn from the first 160 participants of the ongoing ImmuneRACE study and from 950 to 1,500 subjects provided by 6 global collaborators. The repertoires were made available in a free public database intended to serve as a resource for research on the immune response to SARS-CoV-2. Deeply sampled blood TCRbeta repertoires from subjects exposed to, actively infected with, or recovered from COVID-19 were included in the dataset. A de-identified subject ID, COVID-19 status, age in years and sex were almost always included in the sample metadata. The prospective study material was composed of cDNA or gDNA derived from T cells, B-cell-depleted T cells, or PBMCs. Where available, HLA class I and class II types were obtained from metadata supplied by the sample provider rather than from assay-based typing.

One collaborating source in Seattle enrolled patients while the patients were actively infected and followed the patients over time throughout the course of disease. Each collaborating institution followed its own protocols to collect whole blood in K2EDTA tubes. For TCRbeta analysis, collaborator samples were shipped as frozen whole blood, as isolated PBMCs, or as DNA extracted from either sample type. The cysteine opens and the phenylalanine closes a CDR3 of 16 amino acids. Here the CDR3 DNA is all that survives: 48 bases in frame from base 1. The V and J ends are trimmed by 0 bases and 0 bases, leaving 10 bases between them. Taken from the germline V gene, the CDR1 and CDR2 loops are SGHRS and YFSETQ. Study-wide conclusions, independent of this receptor: Clinical and demographic metadata were provided uncurated, with the amount varying by source and participant.

TCRbeta CDR3 regions were amplified from genomic DNA using the immunoSEQ Assay, a bias-controlled multiplex PCR. The study's own analysis went as follows. Nucleated cell counts per sample were estimated from amplification of reference gene primers within the assay. To quantify the absolute abundance of each unique TCRbeta CDR3 rearrangement, sequence reads were collapsed and filtered. For each sample, productive Simpson clonality was calculated by taking the square root of Simpson's diversity index across productive rearrangements. TCRdb carries this immuneACCESS record with in-frame sequences only. Its versions omit some clonotypes, under half of them owing to an unresolved V gene in the studies checked, with the rest unexplained. V and J calls and clone size are as listed in that table; D and trimming were resolved from the DNA. Present in this sample are 200,000 to 250,000 clones, over 80% of which were seen just once. The ten most abundant clones make up around 1.3% of the sample.

The chain links TRBV5-1 with TRBJ1-5, and perhaps TRBD1 as D gene, on 6 matching bases. The sequence was collected from a woman in her 30s with COVID-19, enrolled during active disease. Sequencing was performed on peripheral blood. The DNA sequence is TGCGCCAGCAGCTTGGAGGGCAGGGGTAGCAATCAGCCCCAGCATTTT. It specifies CASSLEGRGSNQPQHF.